These 30 T cell receptor beta chains share one sample of origin, sequenced in a study of technical replicates of blood from several donors. The protocol was immunoSEQ multiplex PCR, while the TCRdb copy is restricted to in-frame clones and leaves out a portion. The sample contains approximately 94,000 clones, 95% to 97% of which appear only once. The specimen sequenced was T cells isolated from PBMCs. Every receptor here comes from a human donor in good health.

The rearrangement uses TRBV10-3 and TRBJ2-7; 9 bases fit TRBD1. CDR1 and CDR2 from the germline V gene are ENHRY and SYGVKD. V shed 0 bases, J shed 4 bases, and the junction held 16 bases outside the gene matches. This CDR3 is 19 amino acids long. The DNA of the CDR3 is TGTGCCATCAGTGAGTCTCTTTGGGGCACGGGACAGGGTACATACGAGCAGTACTTC. Residues: CAISESLWGTGQGTYEQYF.

The table lists this clone with a few counts. The chain has TRBV7-2 and TRBJ2-5, with 11 bases that match TRBD2. V gave up 3 bases and J gave up 4 bases; unmatched junction bases: 1. Germline V gives CDR1 SGHTA, CDR2 FQGNSA. The CDR3 is made up of 14 amino acids. Here the CDR3 reads CASSFGLAGETQYF. CDR3 nucleotide sequence: TGTGCCAGCAGCTTTGGACTAGCGGGAGAGACCCAGTACTTC. Full variable domain (missing parts from reference TRBV7-2 and TRBJ2-5): GAGVSQSPSNKVTEKGKDVELRCDPISGHTALYWYRQSLGQGLEFLIYFQGNSAPDKSGLPSDRFSAERTGGSVSTLTIQRTQQEDSAVYLCASSFGLAGETQYFGPGTRLLVL.

J is TRBJ1-2 and V is TRBV29-1; D perhaps matches TRBD1 (6 bases). The CDR3 spans 12 residues. The V end lost 7 bases, the J end lost 4 bases, and 13 bases lay between the germline ends. The germline V gene encodes CDR1 SQVTM and CDR2 ANQGSEA. CDR3 in amino acids: CSAILGGYGYTF. CDR3 in DNA: TGCAGCGCCATCTTAGGGGGCTATGGCTACACCTTC.

The J gene is TRBJ2-1, the V gene TRBV10-3; TRBD2 matches at 10 bases. CDR1 is ENHRY and CDR2 is SYGVKD in the germline V gene. The junction had 6 bases not matched to a gene; V was cut back by 0 bases and J by 7 bases. CDR3 length equals 16 residues. CDR3 sequence: CAISESASGSNNEQFF. The CDR3 DNA sequence: TGTGCCATCAGTGAGTCTGCTAGCGGGAGTAATAATGAGCAGTTCTTC.

V gene TRBV20-1 combines with J gene TRBJ2-1; the D gene is possibly TRBD2 (6 bases). Germline V gene data show CDR1 as DFQATT and CDR2 as SNEGSKA (reference sequence). Trimming shortened V by 6 bases and J by 7 bases, and 10 bases separated the two germline ends. The CDR3 loop spans 11 amino acids. The CDR3: CSASRGNEQFF. The CDR3 DNA reads TGCAGTGCCTCCCGGGGGAATGAGCAGTTCTTC.

This clone appeared a single time. This chain uses TRBV27 with TRBJ2-1, with D possibly TRBD1 on 5 matching bases. Trimming stripped 4 bases from V and 7 bases from J, with 8 bases between. Germline assignment: CDR1 MNHEY and CDR2 SMNVEV (reference sequence). The CDR3 consists of 12 residues. The CDR3 loop is CASSSGLNEQFF. The CDR3 coding sequence is TGTGCCAGCAGTTCAGGGTTGAATGAGCAGTTCTTC.

The chain carries TRBV11-3 and TRBJ2-7; TRBD1 matches 8 bases. V was clipped by 4 bases and J by 4 bases; unmatched bases: 6. The V gene's germline CDR1 is SGHNT and CDR2 YENEEA. This CDR3 contains 14 residues. As DNA, the CDR3 is TGTGCCAGCAGCTATGACAGGGGTGGGTACGAGCAGTACTTC. It translates to CASSYDRGGYEQYF.

V gene TRBV5-1 combines with J gene TRBJ2-6; D gene ambiguous. The CDR3 has 17 residues. Per germline, CDR1 SGHRS and CDR2 YFSETQ. Trimming shortened V by 0 bases and J by 1 base, and 11 bases separated the two germline ends. The CDR3 spells CASSLDSFRSGANVLTF. CDR3 coding DNA: TGCGCCAGCAGCTTGGACAGCTTCAGGTCTGGGGCCAACGTCCTGACTTTC.

The chain couples TRBV29-1 to TRBJ2-7; 7 nucleotides line up with TRBD1. This CDR3 has 13 residues. CDR1 is SQVTM, CDR2 ANQGSEA, per germline. Losses at the gene ends were 6 bases for V and 1 base for J; bases not matched to a gene: 6. The CDR3 is CSVSSGQSYEQYF. CDR3 bases: TGCAGCGTCTCTTCGGGACAGTCCTACGAGCAGTACTTC.

This rearrangement joins TRBV9 to TRBJ2-5, with 14 positions matching TRBD2. Per germline, CDR1 SGDLS and CDR2 YYNGEE. The CDR3 extends over 16 amino acids. Losses at the gene ends were 4 bases for V and 4 bases for J; bases not matched to a gene: 6. The CDR3 DNA reads TGTGCCAGCAGCCCGGGACTAGCGGGAGTGGGAGAGACCCAGTACTTC. It translates to CASSPGLAGVGETQYF.

The chain is built from TRBV5-1 and TRBJ2-7; D may be TRBD1 (6 bases). CDR1 and CDR2 (germline): SGHRS, YFSETQ. The CDR3 is 14 residues long. V lost 4 bases, J lost 2 bases, and 13 bases lay in between. CDR3 region: CASSGTGTPYEQYF. The DNA of the CDR3 is TGCGCCAGCAGCGGGACCGGGACACCCTACGAGCAGTACTTC.

V is TRBV5-1 and J is TRBJ1-4; D gene ambiguous. Germline V gene sequence: CDR1 SGHRS, CDR2 YFSETQ. V was pared by 6 bases and J by 0 bases, with 9 bases between. The length of the CDR3 is 14 residues. In DNA, the CDR3 is TGCGCCAGCAAGGAGACGGCAACTAATGAAAAACTGTTTTTT. Its protein product is CASKETATNEKLFF.

The rearrangement joins TRBV9 to TRBJ2-1; D might be TRBD2 (5 bases). Germline V lookup: CDR1 SGDLS, CDR2 YYNGEE. This CDR3 comprises 12 residues. Trimming removed 3 bases from V and 6 bases from J, with 7 bases in between. The CDR3 loop reads CASSASINEQFF. The CDR3 DNA follows: TGTGCCAGCAGCGCTAGCATCAATGAGCAGTTCTTC.

This chain connects TRBV4-3 to TRBJ2-5; TRBD1 aligns across 7 bases. There are 16 residues in the CDR3. Germline V gene data show CDR1 as LGHNA and CDR2 as YSLEER. J was trimmed by 1 base and V by 4 bases; bases with no gene match: 9. DNA for the CDR3: TGCGCCAGCAGCCTCGGACTCGGGACAGTCCAAGAGACCCAGTACTTC. This gives the protein CASSLGLGTVQETQYF.

The rearrangement links TRBV28 to TRBJ1-4; a weak D match, TRBD1 (5 bases). Trimming left V 7 bases short and J 5 bases short, with 14 bases between. The CDR3 is 14 amino acids. The germline CDR1 and CDR2 sequences are MDHEN and SYDVKM. CDR3 sequence reads: CASIEPGGNEKLFF. DNA of the CDR3: TGTGCCAGCATAGAACCTGGGGGGAATGAAAAACTGTTTTTT.

The V and J genes are TRBV11-2 and TRBJ2-2; D is unresolved. The length of the CDR3 is 15 residues. CDR1 is SGHAT, CDR2 FQNNGV, per germline. V dropped 0 bases and J dropped 9 bases, with 14 bases sitting between them. The CDR3 is CASSLDQYSRRELFF. CDR3 coding DNA: TGTGCCAGCAGCTTAGATCAGTACAGCCGAAGGGAGCTGTTTTTT.

The chain is built from TRBV6-1 and TRBJ1-5; D gene unclear. The length of the CDR3 is 13 residues. CDR1 and CDR2 (germline): MNHNS, SASEGT. V was pared by 3 bases and J by 7 bases, with 10 bases between. As DNA, the CDR3 is TGTGCCAGCAGTGATGTCAGCGTCCAGCCCCAGCATTTT. This sequence encodes CASSDVSVQPQHF.

The chain recombines TRBV28 with TRBJ2-7; 14 bases are a match to TRBD2. The germline CDR1 and CDR2 sequences are MDHEN and SYDVKM. The CDR3 has 17 amino acids. The junction had 11 bases not matched to a gene; V was cut back by 1 base and J by 9 bases. This CDR3 is CASSLFNLGLAGVAQYF. CDR3 nucleotides: TGTGCCAGCAGTTTATTCAACCTGGGACTAGCGGGAGTCGCGCAGTACTTC.

The chain links TRBV27 to TRBJ2-2; the match to TRBD2 covers 12 bases. The junction had 5 bases not matched to a gene; V was cut back by 2 bases and J by 7 bases. CDR1 and CDR2 from the germline V gene are MNHEY and SMNVEV (reference sequence). This CDR3 has 16 residues. The CDR3 reads CASSLPSGRALGELFF. In DNA, the CDR3 is TGTGCCAGCAGTTTACCTAGCGGGAGGGCCCTCGGGGAGCTGTTTTTT.

The chain couples TRBV7-8 to TRBJ1-2; no definite D call. The CDR3 spans 13 residues. Trimming removed 5 bases at V and 4 bases at J, with 11 bases between. Germline V gene sequence: CDR1 SGHVS, CDR2 FQNEAQ. The CDR3 is CASSPSGVYGYTF. For the CDR3, the DNA is TGTGCCAGCAGCCCTTCGGGTGTCTATGGCTACACCTTC.

The chain has TRBV28 and TRBJ1-5; D ambiguous. From germline, CDR1 is MDHEN and CDR2 SYDVKM. Trimming removed 6 bases at V and 6 bases at J, with 9 bases between. This CDR3 comprises 12 residues. This chain's CDR3 is CASRKFGQPQHF. The CDR3 DNA follows: TGTGCCAGCAGGAAGTTCGGTCAGCCCCAGCATTTT.

The rearrangement uses TRBV28 and TRBJ2-1; D possibly corresponds to TRBD2 (5 bases). V lost 6 bases to trimming and J lost 10 bases, with 13 bases between them. The CDR3 spans 12 residues. The germline V gene encodes CDR1 MDHEN and CDR2 SYDVKM. This chain's CDR3 is CASSDTSGEQFF. In nucleotides, the CDR3 is TGTGCCAGCAGCGATACTTCGGGGGAGCAGTTCTTC.

The chain has TRBV5-1 and TRBJ2-5, with 8 bases lining up with TRBD2. The CDR3 runs 17 residues. Germline values: CDR1 SGHRS, CDR2 YFSETQ. The ends lost 5 bases at V and 4 bases at J; junction bases unmatched: 16. CDR3 coding DNA: TGCGCCAGCAGTTCACTGGGGCAGCGGGAGATACCAGAGACCCAGTACTTC. This encodes CASSSLGQREIPETQYF.

This sequence joins TRBV7-7 and TRBJ2-7, with TRBD1 identical over 7 bases. Unmatched junction bases numbered 5, after V lost 4 bases and J lost 5 bases. This CDR3 is 13 amino acids long. In germline, CDR1 is SSHAT, CDR2 FNYEAQ (reference sequence). CDR3 in DNA: TGTGCCAGCAGCTGGGGCCAGGGGGACGAGCAGTACTTC. Protein product: CASSWGQGDEQYF.

The chain couples TRBV28 to TRBJ2-1; TRBD2 matches at 7 bases. The J segment lost 5 bases and the V segment lost 10 bases, leaving 5 bases of the junction unmatched. Germline CDR1 is MDHEN and CDR2 is SYDVKM. This CDR3 region has 12 residues. The CDR3 loop reads CAITSVNNEQFF. In nucleotides, the CDR3 is TGTGCCATCACTAGCGTTAACAATGAGCAGTTCTTC.

The chain links TRBV15 to TRBJ2-7; 7 bases are a match to TRBD1. Trimming at V came to 8 bases and at J to 0 bases, leaving 4 bases not matched to a gene. The CDR3 consists of 13 residues. Germline V gene lookup returns CDR1 LNHNV and CDR2 YYDKDF (reference sequence). The CDR3 region is CATGDSRSYEQYF. The CDR3 DNA sequence: TGTGCCACCGGGGACAGCCGCTCCTACGAGCAGTACTTC. Based on the CDR3 plus reference TRBV15 and TRBJ2-7, the full variable domain is DAMVIQNPRYQVTQFGKPVTLSCSQTLNHNVMYWYQQKSSQAPKLLFHYYDKDFNNEADTPDNFQSRRPNTSFCFLDIRSPGLGDTAMYLCATGDSRSYEQYFGPGTRLTVT.

In its sample, this clone was seen once. The V gene is TRBV25-1, the J gene TRBJ2-4; TRBD1 might be the D (6 bases). The V and J ends lost 3 bases and 5 bases respectively, with 17 bases between them. In germline, CDR1 is MGHDK, CDR2 SYGVNS. The CDR3 runs 16 residues. Written as DNA, the CDR3 is TGTGCCAGCAGTGACACGTGTCAGTACAGGGAAAACATTCAGTACTTC. Residues: CASSDTCQYRENIQYF.

This clone was counted only a few times. The rearrangement joins TRBV18 to TRBJ1-1, with 7 bases fitting TRBD1. Germline CDR1 KGHSH, CDR2 LQKENI. The length of the CDR3 is 15 residues. The V segment lost 0 bases and the J segment 1 base; nucleotides outside the gene matches: 2. This chain's CDR3 is CASSPPRDRNTEAFF. In DNA, the CDR3 is TGTGCCAGCTCACCACCGCGGGACAGGAACACTGAAGCTTTCTTT.

This clone was detected only once. This chain links TRBV29-1 with TRBJ2-2; 8 nucleotides match TRBD1. V was pared by 7 bases and J by 5 bases, with 6 bases of the junction left unmatched. The germline V gene encodes CDR1 SQVTM and CDR2 ANQGSEA. This CDR3 contains 13 residues. CDR3 loop: CSARTGQTGELFF. CDR3 nucleotide sequence: TGCAGCGCCCGGACAGGGCAAACCGGGGAGCTGTTTTTT.

This clone was recorded a few times. This sequence joins TRBV30 and TRBJ1-1; TRBD1 might be the D (6 bases). V was shortened by 3 bases and J by 8 bases, with 10 bases between the two germline ends. CDR3 length: 11 residues. Per the germline V gene, CDR1 is GTSNPN and CDR2 is SVGIG (reference sequence). Here the CDR3 DNA reads TGTGCCTGGAGGGAGACAGGCGAAGCTTTCTTT. Residues: CAWRETGEAFF.